In this sample, the clone carrying this T cell receptor (beta chain) turned up a few times. Its specificity is unknown. Time point meaning: newly diagnosed GD, antithyroid drugs for less than 3 months. Scientists built the TCR library using RNA that was extracted from PBMCs. This sample is drawn from a study of regulatory T cells in long-lasting Graves disease. Study conclusions and caveats: Persistent disease showed a preference for TRBV28, TRBJ1-2 and TRBJ2-5.

This CDR3 has 15 amino acids. Trimming pared 3 bases from V and 0 bases from J, leaving 9 bases between. In germline, CDR1 is ENHRY, CDR2 SYGVKD. Assembly of TCR beta libraries relied on iRepertoire HTBI primers together with Arm-PCR of CDR3 regions. Each CDR3 protein gets one entry after TCRdb re-called the multiplex PCR reads with MiXCR. The sample lists hundreds of thousands of distinct CDR3 sequences, 15% occurring once. These data were also reused for a study on T cells in Graves' hyperthyroidism and ophthalmopathy. From that second work: Most clonotypes expanded in the thyroid (above 0.001) were also present in blood.

The genes are TRBV10-3 and TRBJ1-5; D might be TRBD1 (5 bases). The specimen comprised peripheral blood mononuclear cells (PBMCs), sampled at new diagnosis, from a patient treated with antithyroid drugs. The sequence was collected from a woman aged 40 to 49 with Graves disease. CDR3 nucleotide sequence: TGTGCCATCAGTGACGGGACGGCTAGCAATCAGCCCCAGCATTTT. Encoded protein: CAISDGTASNQPQHF.